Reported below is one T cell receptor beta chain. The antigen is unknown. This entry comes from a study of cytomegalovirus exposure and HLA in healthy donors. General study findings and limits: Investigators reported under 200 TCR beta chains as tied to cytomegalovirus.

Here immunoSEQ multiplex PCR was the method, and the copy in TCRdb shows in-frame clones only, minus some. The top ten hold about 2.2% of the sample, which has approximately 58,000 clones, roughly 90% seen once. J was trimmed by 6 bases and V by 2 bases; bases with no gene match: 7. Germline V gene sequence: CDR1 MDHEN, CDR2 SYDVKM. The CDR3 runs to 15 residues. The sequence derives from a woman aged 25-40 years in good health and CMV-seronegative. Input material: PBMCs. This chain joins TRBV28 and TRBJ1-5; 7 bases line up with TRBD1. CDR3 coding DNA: TGTGCCAGCAGTTTACCGACAGGGTCGAGTCAGCCCCAGCATTTT. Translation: CASSLPTGSSQPQHF.